Shown below are 27 T cell receptor beta chains from a single sample sequenced in a study of Graves' ophthalmopathy and Graves' hyperthyroidism. Amplified TCR beta CDR3 regions were obtained using RNA transcripts as template. First-round RT-PCR used HTBI primers; second-round multiplex PCR followed. MiXCR, applied by TCRdb to the multiplex PCR reads, yields one record per CDR3 protein. Of 200,000 to 250,000 distinct CDR3 sequences in the sample, 45% to 55% were seen once. What was sequenced was peripheral blood. These receptors were taken from an adult man with Graves' ophthalmopathy.

V is TRBV9 and J is TRBJ1-6, with D perhaps TRBD1 (5 bases). V was pared by 5 bases and J by 0 bases, with 12 bases between. The CDR3 length is 16 residues. Looked up from germline, CDR1 is SGDLS and CDR2 is YYNGEE. The CDR3 region is CASSSGSSSYNSPLHF. The CDR3, as DNA: TGTGCCAGCAGTTCAGGGTCGAGCTCCTATAATTCACCCCTCCACTTT.

Comments on this clonotype: Germline is not matched at one junction end, which may reflect a read error. This sequence joins TRBV14 and TRBJ1-6; 8 bases agree with TRBD1. The CDR3 is 12 amino acids. The germline gives CDR1 SGHDN, CDR2 FVKESK. CDR3 coding DNA: TGTGCCAGCAGCCTGAACCGGGACAGGATCGTGTTT. It translates to CASSLNRDRIVF.

The chain employs TRBV28 and TRBJ1-5, with 8 bases fitting TRBD1. There are 16 residues in the CDR3. The V gene end was trimmed by 6 bases and the J gene end by 0 bases; junction bases not matched to a gene: 7. Germline-derived CDR1 and CDR2 are MDHEN and SYDVKM. CDR3 nucleotides: TGTGCCAGCAGATCCGGGACAGGACATAGCAATCAGCCCCAGCATTTT. Translating gives CASRSGTGHSNQPQHF.

This clonotype was counted between two and nine times. V and J are TRBV18 and TRBJ1-2; D gene uncertain. Trimming took 3 bases from V and 0 from J, leaving 8 bases between them. The CDR3 runs 14 residues. CDR1 is KGHSH, CDR2 LQKENI, per germline. The CDR3 loop is CASSPDRANYGYTF. CDR3 nucleotide sequence: TGTGCCAGCTCACCCGACCGAGCTAACTATGGCTACACCTTC.

The chain links TRBV29-1 to TRBJ1-5; D perhaps matches TRBD1 (5 bases). This CDR3 has 13 amino acids. The germline gives CDR1 SQVTM, CDR2 ANQGSEA. The CDR3 sequence is CSARDGGVQPQHF. The CDR3 DNA is TGCAGTGCTAGAGATGGGGGAGTCCAGCCCCAGCATTTT.

V and J are TRBV28 and TRBJ2-5; D possibly corresponds to TRBD2 (6 bases). The CDR3 length is 15 residues. The germline V gene encodes CDR1 MDHEN and CDR2 SYDVKM. The ends were cut back, 7 bases at V and 5 bases at J, with 20 bases in the middle. In DNA, the CDR3 is TGTGCCAGCACCCCGAGGCTTGCTGGGGGGGAGACCCAGTACTTC. It codes for CASTPRLAGGETQYF.

The CDR3 sequence: CASSAFSSYEQYF. Written as DNA, the CDR3 is TGTGCCAGCAGTGCCTTTAGCTCCTACGAGCAGTACTTC. The chain employs TRBV27 and TRBJ2-7; D is unclear. Per the germline V gene, CDR1 is MNHEY and CDR2 is SMNVEV (reference sequence). The CDR3 extends over 13 amino acids. V lost 5 bases, J lost 0 bases, and 8 bases lay in between.

The V and J genes are TRBV24-1 and TRBJ1-2; no definite D call. Trimming removed 3 bases at V and 6 bases at J, with 7 bases between. CDR1 KGHDR and CDR2 SFDVKD come from the germline V gene. This CDR3 contains 12 residues. In DNA form, the CDR3 reads TGTGCCACCAGTGATCGCGATGATGGCTACACCTTC. Translating it yields CATSDRDDGYTF.

The rearrangement uses TRBV5-1 and TRBJ2-7; perhaps TRBD1 as D (6 bases). CDR1 SGHRS and CDR2 YFSETQ come from the germline V gene. V lost 1 base to trimming and J lost 1 base, with 9 bases between them. This CDR3 has 14 residues. Here the CDR3 DNA reads TGCGCCAGCAGCTTGCAGGGGCGATCCTACGAGCAGTACTTC. This gives the protein CASSLQGRSYEQYF. Full variable domain (outside the CDR3, taken from reference TRBV5-1 and TRBJ2-7): KAGVTQTPRYLIKTRGQQVTLSCSPISGHRSVSWYQQTPGQGLQFLFEYFSETQRNKGNFPGRFSGRQFSNSRSEMNVSTLELGDSALYLCASSLQGRSYEQYFGPGTRLTVT.

This clonotype was seen only a few times. The chain is built from TRBV6-5 and TRBJ1-2; 7 positions match TRBD1. Germline V CDR1 and CDR2: MNHEY, SVGAGI. V trimming: 5 bases; J trimming: 4 bases; junction bases outside the gene matches: 7. The CDR3 covers 14 residues. CDR3 region: CASSRPQGVYGYTF. CDR3 bases: TGTGCCAGCAGTAGGCCTCAGGGGGTCTATGGCTACACCTTC.

This clonotype was found many times. The rearrangement links TRBV24-1 to TRBJ2-7; D remains unclear. The CDR3 consists of 15 residues. Trimming pared 4 bases from V and 4 bases from J, leaving 16 bases between. Germline assignment: CDR1 KGHDR and CDR2 SFDVKD. The CDR3 DNA sequence: TGTGCCACCAGTGACCCGAAAGCGAGGATTTACGAGCAGTACTTC. Amino acid sequence: CATSDPKARIYEQYF.

This sequence joins TRBV7-4 and TRBJ2-5, with D possibly being TRBD1 (5 bases). Germline V CDR1 and CDR2: SGHVT, SQSDAQ. Trimming pared 6 bases from V and 5 bases from J, leaving 16 bases between. This CDR3 spans 14 amino acids. Here the CDR3 DNA reads TGTGCCAGCAGTTCTGGGGCTACGTGGGAGACCCAGTACTTC. As protein: CASSSGATWETQYF.

As for this clonotype: A read error may account for a junction end that differs from germline. This chain connects TRBV10-2 to TRBJ2-7; D is unresolved. Germline CDR1 WSHSY, CDR2 SAAADI. The CDR3 totals 13 residues. The DNA of the CDR3 is TGTGCCAGCAGTTGGGCCGTCACCTACGAGCAGTACTTC. Translated, it gives CASSWAVTYEQYF.

CDR3 bases: TGTGCCAGCAGCAATGGGACTAGCGGGGGAGAGACCCAGTACTTC. As protein: CASSNGTSGGETQYF. The chain combines TRBV12-3 or TRBV12-4 with TRBJ2-5; TRBD2 matches 14 bases. Losses at the gene ends were 6 bases for V and 4 bases for J; bases not matched to a gene: 4. The CDR3 totals 15 residues.

This clonotype was observed a single time. V usage is TRBV10-2 and J usage is TRBJ1-2; D gene ambiguous. Trimming pared 7 bases from V and 4 bases from J, leaving 13 bases between. Germline lookup yields CDR1 WSHSY and CDR2 SAAADI. The CDR3 spans 13 residues. The CDR3 sequence is CASTQKPVYGYTF. DNA for the CDR3: TGCGCCAGCACCCAAAAGCCTGTCTATGGCTACACCTTC.

This clonotype has only a few counts. This rearrangement joins TRBV12-3 or TRBV12-4 to TRBJ2-7, with 8 bases fitting TRBD2. V dropped 5 bases and J dropped 5; count of bases not matched to a gene: 8. The CDR3 sequence is 14 residues long. The DNA for the CDR3 is TGTGCCAGCAGTCTCGGGGCGGGAGGAGACGAGCAGTACTTC. Protein product: CASSLGAGGDEQYF.

The chain has TRBV7-9 and TRBJ1-1, with 8 bases matching TRBD1. The J segment lost 4 bases and the V segment lost 6 bases, leaving 10 bases of the junction unmatched. This CDR3 is 15 amino acids long. Germline V lookup: CDR1 SEHNR, CDR2 FQNEAQ (reference sequence). The CDR3 DNA reads TGTGCCAGCAGTCCATACAGGGGGGCTGGCACTGAAGCTTTCTTT. As protein: CASSPYRGAGTEAFF. Drawing the rest from reference TRBV7-9 and TRBJ1-1, the complete variable domain is DTGVSQNPRHKITKRGQNVTFRCDPISEHNRLYWYRQTLGQGPEFLTYFQNEAQLEKSRLLSDRFSAERPKGSFSTLEIQRTEQGDSAMYLCASSPYRGAGTEAFFGQGTRLTVV.

V usage is TRBV2 and J usage is TRBJ1-3, with 9 nucleotides matching TRBD1. The germline V gene encodes CDR1 SNHLY and CDR2 FYNNEI. J lost 2 bases, V lost 6 bases, and 8 bases had no gene match. The CDR3 length is 16 residues. CDR3 region: CASSTTGGEPGNTIYF. The CDR3 bases are TGTGCCAGCAGCACGACAGGGGGGGAACCTGGAAACACCATATATTTT.

Comments on this clonotype: The germline gene is not matched at one end of the junction; a read error may be the cause. V gene TRBV10-3 combines with J gene TRBJ2-7; TRBD1 aligns across 9 bases. CDR1 is ENHRY and CDR2 is SYGVKD in the germline V gene. The CDR3 has 16 residues. The CDR3 nucleotides read TGTGCCAGCAGTAAGTGGGGGACAGGGTCTACCTACGAGCAGTACTTC. Protein product: CASSKWGTGSTYEQYF.

The genes are TRBV10-3 and TRBJ2-5; D may be TRBD2 (7 bases). This CDR3 region has 15 residues. Trimming left V 10 bases short and J 2 bases short, with 20 bases between. CDR1 is ENHRY and CDR2 is SYGVKD in the germline V gene. CDR3 in DNA: TGTGCCAGCAGAGAGAGGCGGGGGCCTCAAGAGACCCAGTACTTC. It codes for CASRERRGPQETQYF.

The table lists this clonotype with many counts. V and J are TRBV24-1 and TRBJ1-2; 7 bases agree with TRBD1. This CDR3 has 11 residues. J gave up 8 bases and V 11 bases, and 7 bases lay outside the gene matches. Per the germline V gene, CDR1 is KGHDR and CDR2 is SFDVKD. The DNA for the CDR3 is TGTGCCATATCCCAGGGGGAAGGCTACACCTTC. Translated: CAISQGEGYTF.

This clonotype showed up just once. V and J are TRBV7-9 and TRBJ1-5; D is uncertain. From germline, CDR1 is SEHNR and CDR2 FQNEAQ (reference sequence). V dropped 1 base and J dropped 6 bases, with 10 bases sitting between them. This CDR3 has 14 residues. The CDR3 nucleotides read TGTGCCAGCAGCTTAGGGGGATTTGGTCAGCCCCAGCATTTT. It codes for CASSLGGFGQPQHF.

In this sample, this clonotype turned up many times. A junction end diverges from the germline sequence, so it may reflect a read error. V and J are TRBV10-3 and TRBJ2-7; 8 bases match TRBD1. The germline gives CDR1 ENHRY, CDR2 SYGVKD. The CDR3 has 13 amino acids. This CDR3 is CASSPGQAYEQYF. CDR3 coding DNA: TGTGCCAGCAGTCCGGGACAGGCCTACGAGCAGTACTTC.

Ten or more counts support this clonotype. The rearrangement links TRBV9 to TRBJ2-7; D not resolved. Looked up from germline, CDR1 is SGDLS and CDR2 is YYNGEE. Deletions cut 2 bases from V and 2 bases from J, with 8 bases between. This CDR3 has 13 residues. The CDR3 is CASSVGPTYEQYF. The CDR3 region has the DNA TGTGCCAGCAGCGTGGGCCCGACCTACGAGCAGTACTTC. Filled out from reference TRBV9 and TRBJ2-7, the complete variable domain reads DSGVTQTPKHLITATGQRVTLRCSPRSGDLSVYWYQQSLDQGLQFLIQYYNGEERAKGNILERFSAQQFPDLHSELNLSSLELGDSALYFCASSVGPTYEQYFGPGTRLTVT.

In DNA, the CDR3 is TGTGCCAGCAGCTTAATTGGCGGGACAGGGAACACTGAAGCTTTCTTT. Translated, it gives CASSLIGGTGNTEAFF. The chain combines TRBV7-3 with TRBJ1-1; the match to TRBD1 covers 8 bases. The CDR3 extends over 16 amino acids. The germline gives CDR1 SGHTA, CDR2 FQGTGA. Unmatched junction bases numbered 5, after V lost 1 base and J lost 1 base.

V usage is TRBV5-1 and J usage is TRBJ2-5; D is unclear. The CDR3 contains 15 residues. V lost 0 bases to trimming and J lost 2 bases, with 11 bases between them. Germline CDR1 is SGHRS and CDR2 is YFSETQ. The CDR3 loop reads CASSLASPAQETQYF. The CDR3 DNA reads as TGCGCCAGCAGCTTGGCAAGCCCAGCTCAAGAGACCCAGTACTTC.

This chain uses TRBV7-9 with TRBJ1-1, with D possibly TRBD1 on 6 matching bases. V was pared by 0 bases and J by 8 bases, with 13 bases between. Germline values: CDR1 SEHNR, CDR2 FQNEAQ (reference sequence). The CDR3 runs to 14 residues. CDR3: CASSLATGFQEAFF. CDR3 nucleotides: TGTGCCAGCAGCTTAGCGACAGGCTTTCAAGAAGCTTTCTTT.